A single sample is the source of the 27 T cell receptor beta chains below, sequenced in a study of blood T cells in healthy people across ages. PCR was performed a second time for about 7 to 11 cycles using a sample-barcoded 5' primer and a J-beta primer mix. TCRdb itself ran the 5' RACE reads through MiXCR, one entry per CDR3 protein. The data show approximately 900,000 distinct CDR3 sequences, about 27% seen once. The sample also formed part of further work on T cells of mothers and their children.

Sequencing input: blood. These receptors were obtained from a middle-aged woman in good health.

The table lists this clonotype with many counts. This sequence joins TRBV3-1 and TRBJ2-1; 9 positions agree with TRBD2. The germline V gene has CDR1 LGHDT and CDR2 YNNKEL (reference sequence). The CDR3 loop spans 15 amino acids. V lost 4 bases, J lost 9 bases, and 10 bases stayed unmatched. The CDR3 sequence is CASSPLAGGNGEQFF. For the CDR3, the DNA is TGTGCCAGCAGCCCCTTGGCGGGGGGGAACGGTGAGCAGTTCTTC.

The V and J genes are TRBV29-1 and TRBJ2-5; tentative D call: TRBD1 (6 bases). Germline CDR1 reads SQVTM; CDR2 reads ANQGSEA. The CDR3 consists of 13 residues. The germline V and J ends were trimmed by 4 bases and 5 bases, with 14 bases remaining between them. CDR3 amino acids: CSVGQGFVETQYF. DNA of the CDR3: TGCAGCGTTGGCCAGGGGTTTGTTGAGACCCAGTACTTC.

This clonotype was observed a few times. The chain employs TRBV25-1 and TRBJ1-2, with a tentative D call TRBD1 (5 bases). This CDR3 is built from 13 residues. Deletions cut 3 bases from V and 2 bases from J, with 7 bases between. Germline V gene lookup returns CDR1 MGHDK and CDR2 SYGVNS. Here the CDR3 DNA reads TGTGCCAGCAGTGAGGGGGACAACTATGGCTACACCTTC. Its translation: CASSEGDNYGYTF.

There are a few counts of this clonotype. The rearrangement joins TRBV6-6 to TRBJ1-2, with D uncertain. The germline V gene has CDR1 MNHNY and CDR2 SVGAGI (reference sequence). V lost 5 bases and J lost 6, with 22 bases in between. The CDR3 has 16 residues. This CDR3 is CASSPYPPRGDHGYTF. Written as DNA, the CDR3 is TGTGCCAGCAGTCCTTATCCCCCCCGGGGAGATCATGGCTACACCTTC.

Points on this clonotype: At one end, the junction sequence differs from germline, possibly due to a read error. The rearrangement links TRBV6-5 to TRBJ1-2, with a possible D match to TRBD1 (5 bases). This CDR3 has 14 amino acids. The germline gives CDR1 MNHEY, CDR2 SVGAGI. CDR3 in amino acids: CAGSPGEGHRGYTF. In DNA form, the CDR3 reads TGTGCCGGCAGTCCCGGGGAGGGGCATCGTGGCTACACCTTC.

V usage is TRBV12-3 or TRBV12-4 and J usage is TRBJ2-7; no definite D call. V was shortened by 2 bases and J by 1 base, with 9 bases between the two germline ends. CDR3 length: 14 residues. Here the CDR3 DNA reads TGTGCCAGCAGTTTAAGCCGGGTTTCCTACGAGCAGTACTTC. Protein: CASSLSRVSYEQYF.

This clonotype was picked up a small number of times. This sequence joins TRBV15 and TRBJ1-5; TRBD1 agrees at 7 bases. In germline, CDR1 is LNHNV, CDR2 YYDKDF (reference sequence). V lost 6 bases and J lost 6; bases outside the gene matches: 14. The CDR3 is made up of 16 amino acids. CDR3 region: CATRRGIDRAGQPQHF. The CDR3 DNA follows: TGTGCCACCAGGAGGGGAATAGACAGGGCCGGTCAGCCCCAGCATTTT.

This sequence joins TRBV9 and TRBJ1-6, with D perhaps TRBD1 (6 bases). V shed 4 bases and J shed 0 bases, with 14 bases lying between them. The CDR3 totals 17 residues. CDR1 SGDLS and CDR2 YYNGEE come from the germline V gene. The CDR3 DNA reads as TGTGCCAGCAGCCCAGGAACAGGGAACTCCTATAATTCACCCCTCCACTTT. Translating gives CASSPGTGNSYNSPLHF. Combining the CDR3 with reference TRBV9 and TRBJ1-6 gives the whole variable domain DSGVTQTPKHLITATGQRVTLRCSPRSGDLSVYWYQQSLDQGLQFLIQYYNGEERAKGNILERFSAQQFPDLHSELNLSSLELGDSALYFCASSPGTGNSYNSPLHFGNGTRLTVT.

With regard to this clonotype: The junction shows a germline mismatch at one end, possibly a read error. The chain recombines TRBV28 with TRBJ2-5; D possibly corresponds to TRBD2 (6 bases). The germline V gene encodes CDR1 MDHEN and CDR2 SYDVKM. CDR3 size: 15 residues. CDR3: CAGSFGGDVQETQYF. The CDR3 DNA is TGTGCCGGCAGTTTCGGAGGGGACGTCCAAGAGACCCAGTACTTC.

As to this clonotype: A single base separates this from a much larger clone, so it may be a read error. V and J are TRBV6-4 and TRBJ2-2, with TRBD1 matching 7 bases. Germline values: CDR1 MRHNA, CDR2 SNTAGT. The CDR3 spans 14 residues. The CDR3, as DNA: TGTGCCAGCAGTGACTCAGGGGGCACCGGGGAGCGGTTTTTT. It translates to CASSDSGGTGERFF.

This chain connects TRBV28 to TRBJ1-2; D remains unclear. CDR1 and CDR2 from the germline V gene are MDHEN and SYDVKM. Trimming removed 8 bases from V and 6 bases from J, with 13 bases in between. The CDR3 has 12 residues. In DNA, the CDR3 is TGTGCCAGCGGGTGGGGATCTGATGGCTACACCTTC. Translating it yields CASGWGSDGYTF.

The CDR3 reads CASSLSRDASIYGYTF. The CDR3 DNA is TGTGCCAGCAGTTTAAGTAGGGACGCGTCTATCTATGGCTACACCTTC. The chain carries TRBV27 and TRBJ1-2; D perhaps matches TRBD1 (5 bases). Trimming removed 2 bases at V and 4 bases at J, with 17 bases between. This CDR3 spans 16 amino acids. CDR1 is MNHEY, CDR2 SMNVEV, per germline (reference sequence).

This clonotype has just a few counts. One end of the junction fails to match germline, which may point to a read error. The CDR3 loop is CACSSGRLNTEAFF. The CDR3 DNA reads TGTGCCTGCAGTTCGGGGAGGCTAAACACTGAAGCTTTCTTT. The chain is built from TRBV28 and TRBJ1-1; D gene uncertain. The CDR3 spans 14 residues. Per the germline V gene, CDR1 is MDHEN and CDR2 is SYDVKM.

The chain's CDR3 is CASSATGRRKLGGELFF. For the CDR3, the DNA is TGTGCCAGCAGCGCGACAGGCCGGCGAAAATTGGGCGGGGAGCTGTTTTTT. V gene TRBV12-3 or TRBV12-4 combines with J gene TRBJ2-2; D possibly corresponds to TRBD1 (6 bases). Deletions cut 6 bases from V and 7 bases from J, with 24 bases between. CDR3 length equals 17 residues.

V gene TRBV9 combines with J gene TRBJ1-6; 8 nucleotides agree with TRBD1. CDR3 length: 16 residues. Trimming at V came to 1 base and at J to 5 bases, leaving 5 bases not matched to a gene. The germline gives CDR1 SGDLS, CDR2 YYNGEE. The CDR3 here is CASSVRGQVDNSPLHF. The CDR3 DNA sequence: TGTGCCAGCAGCGTAAGGGGACAGGTTGATAATTCACCCCTCCACTTT.

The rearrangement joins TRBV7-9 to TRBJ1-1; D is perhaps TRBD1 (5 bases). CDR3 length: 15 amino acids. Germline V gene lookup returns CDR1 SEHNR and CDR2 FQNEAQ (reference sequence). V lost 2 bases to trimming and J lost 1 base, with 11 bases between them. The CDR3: CASSLRDGGNTEAFF. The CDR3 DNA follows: TGTGCCAGCAGCTTAAGGGACGGGGGGAACACTGAAGCTTTCTTT.

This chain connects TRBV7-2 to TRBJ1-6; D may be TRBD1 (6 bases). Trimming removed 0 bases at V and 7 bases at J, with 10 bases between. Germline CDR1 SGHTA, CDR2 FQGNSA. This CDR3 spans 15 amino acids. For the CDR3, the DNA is TGTGCCAGCAGCTTAGCCCTAGGGGGGAATTCACCCCTCCACTTT. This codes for CASSLALGGNSPLHF.

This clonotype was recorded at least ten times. CDR3 coding DNA: TGTGCCAGCAGCTACTCCCCCACCCAGTACTTC. This encodes CASSYSPTQYF. V gene TRBV28 combines with J gene TRBJ2-5; D remains unclear. The CDR3 covers 11 residues. Per the germline V gene, CDR1 is MDHEN and CDR2 is SYDVKM. V shed 6 bases and J shed 8 bases, with 10 bases lying between them.

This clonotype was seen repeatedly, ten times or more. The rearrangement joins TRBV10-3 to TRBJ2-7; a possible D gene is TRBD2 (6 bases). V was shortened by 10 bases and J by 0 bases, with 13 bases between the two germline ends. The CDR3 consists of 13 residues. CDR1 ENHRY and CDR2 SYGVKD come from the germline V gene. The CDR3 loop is CATSVGGSYEQYF. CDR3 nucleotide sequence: TGTGCCACAAGCGTGGGGGGCTCCTACGAGCAGTACTTC.

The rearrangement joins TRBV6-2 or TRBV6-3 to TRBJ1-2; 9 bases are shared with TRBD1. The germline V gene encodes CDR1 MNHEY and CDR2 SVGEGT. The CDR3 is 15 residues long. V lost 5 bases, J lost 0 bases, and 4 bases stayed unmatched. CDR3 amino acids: CASSRRTGANYGYTF. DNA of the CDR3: TGTGCCAGCAGTCGTCGGACAGGGGCTAACTATGGCTACACCTTC.

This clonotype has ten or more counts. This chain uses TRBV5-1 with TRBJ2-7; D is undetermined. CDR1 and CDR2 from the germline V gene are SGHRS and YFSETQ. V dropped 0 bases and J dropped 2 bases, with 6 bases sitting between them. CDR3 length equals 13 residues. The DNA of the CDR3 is TGCGCCAGCAGCTTGGATCACCCCTACGAGCAGTACTTC. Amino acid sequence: CASSLDHPYEQYF.

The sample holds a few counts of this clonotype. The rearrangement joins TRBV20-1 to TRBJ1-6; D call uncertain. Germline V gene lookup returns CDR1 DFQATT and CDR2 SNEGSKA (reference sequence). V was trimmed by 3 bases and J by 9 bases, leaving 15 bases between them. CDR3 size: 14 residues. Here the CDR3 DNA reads TGCAGTGCTAGTTTTCCAGAGGGTGGTTCACCCCTCCACTTT. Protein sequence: CSASFPEGGSPLHF.

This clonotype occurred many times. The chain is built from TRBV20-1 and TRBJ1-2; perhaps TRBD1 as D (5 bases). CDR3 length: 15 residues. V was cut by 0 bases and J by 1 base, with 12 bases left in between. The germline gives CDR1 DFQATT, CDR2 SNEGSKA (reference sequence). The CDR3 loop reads CSARDRSGDNYGYTF. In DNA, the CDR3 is TGCAGTGCTAGAGATAGGTCGGGGGATAACTATGGCTACACCTTC.

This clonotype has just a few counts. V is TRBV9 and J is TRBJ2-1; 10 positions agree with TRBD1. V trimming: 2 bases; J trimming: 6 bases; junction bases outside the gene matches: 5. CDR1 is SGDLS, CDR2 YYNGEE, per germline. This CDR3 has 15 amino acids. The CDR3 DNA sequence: TGTGCCAGCAGCGTCCGGGACAGGGGCCCCAATGAGCAGTTCTTC. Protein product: CASSVRDRGPNEQFF. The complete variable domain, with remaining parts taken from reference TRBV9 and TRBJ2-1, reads DSGVTQTPKHLITATGQRVTLRCSPRSGDLSVYWYQQSLDQGLQFLIQYYNGEERAKGNILERFSAQQFPDLHSELNLSSLELGDSALYFCASSVRDRGPNEQFFGPGTRLTVL.

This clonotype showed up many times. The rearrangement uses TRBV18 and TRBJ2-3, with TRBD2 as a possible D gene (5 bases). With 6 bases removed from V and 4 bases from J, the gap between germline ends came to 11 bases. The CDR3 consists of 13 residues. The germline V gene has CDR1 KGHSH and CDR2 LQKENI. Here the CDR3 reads CASSDAGPDTQYF. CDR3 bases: TGTGCCAGCTCCGACGCGGGCCCAGATACGCAGTATTTT.

The CDR3 DNA is TGTGCCAGCACCCGGAGGGGGACGGAGCCCTACGAGCAGTACTTC. It specifies CASTRRGTEPYEQYF. This chain connects TRBV6-5 to TRBJ2-7; D assignment may be TRBD1 or TRBD2 (6 bases each). Trimming pared 7 bases from V and 2 bases from J, leaving 18 bases between. From germline, CDR1 is MNHEY and CDR2 SVGAGI. The CDR3 extends over 15 amino acids.

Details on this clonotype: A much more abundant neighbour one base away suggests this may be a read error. The CDR3 nucleotides are TGTGCCAGCAGTTTTCGTTCACAGGGGGATGATGGCCACACCTTC. Its translation: CASSFRSQGDDGHTF. This rearrangement joins TRBV12-3 or TRBV12-4 to TRBJ1-2; 8 nucleotides align to TRBD1. CDR3 length equals 15 residues.